The 26 T cell receptor beta chains in this list originate from one sample, sequenced in a study of cytomegalovirus exposure and HLA in healthy donors. The PCR had 60 Vbeta and 13 Jbeta primers. Here immunoSEQ multiplex PCR was the method, and the copy in TCRdb shows in-frame clones only, minus some. Of more than 100,000 clones in the sample, more than 70% were seen once. The sample comprised PBMCs. The receptor source for this set is a woman aged 60-70 years in good health and CMV-seronegative.

This chain joins TRBV5-1 and TRBJ1-4; 7 bases line up with TRBD1. The V segment lost 3 bases and the J segment 0 bases; nucleotides outside the gene matches: 5. The germline V gene encodes CDR1 SGHRS and CDR2 YFSETQ. CDR3 length: 16 amino acids. The CDR3: CASSSTGSSTNEKLFF. CDR3 sequence (DNA): TGCGCCAGCAGCTCGACAGGGAGTTCAACTAATGAAAAACTGTTTTTT. The whole variable domain, remainder taken from reference TRBV5-1 and TRBJ1-4, is KAGVTQTPRYLIKTRGQQVTLSCSPISGHRSVSWYQQTPGQGLQFLFEYFSETQRNKGNFPGRFSGRQFSNSRSEMNVSTLELGDSALYLCASSSTGSSTNEKLFFGSGTQLSVL.

This clone was detected a few times. The chain uses TRBV27 and TRBJ2-3; 7 nucleotides align to TRBD2. Trimming removed 6 bases from V and 10 bases from J; junction bases left unmatched: 22. CDR3 length: 17 residues. Germline V gives CDR1 MNHEY, CDR2 SMNVEV (reference sequence). Written as DNA, the CDR3 is TGTGCCAGCAGCGGGGCGGTCGGCGGGGGTGCGGGGGTGGCGCAGTATTTT. It encodes CASSGAVGGGAGVAQYF.

V usage is TRBV5-6 and J usage is TRBJ2-5, with TRBD1 matching over 7 bases. CDR1 is SGHDT and CDR2 is YYEEEE in the germline V gene. This CDR3 has 13 amino acids. The V segment lost 2 bases and the J segment 3 bases; nucleotides outside the gene matches: 1. The CDR3 protein is CASSFGQEETQYF. For the CDR3, the DNA is TGTGCCAGCAGCTTCGGACAGGAAGAGACCCAGTACTTC.

CDR3 in DNA: TGCGCCAGCCTAGGTTCTGGGGCCAACGTCCTGACTTTC. This sequence encodes CASLGSGANVLTF. The rearrangement joins TRBV5-1 to TRBJ2-6; D is ambiguous. This CDR3 contains 13 residues. CDR1 is SGHRS, CDR2 YFSETQ, per germline. Trimming pared 7 bases from V and 1 base from J, leaving 6 bases between.

The CDR3 DNA follows: TGTGCCAGCAGTTCTGGCCGGGAGCGTGGGGCCCAGTACTTC. Its protein is CASSSGRERGAQYF. The genes are TRBV28 and TRBJ2-5, with D possibly TRBD2 on 6 matching bases. V was shortened by 4 bases and J by 9 bases, with 18 bases between the two germline ends. The CDR3 is 14 amino acids. CDR1 MDHEN and CDR2 SYDVKM come from the germline V gene.

J is TRBJ1-5 and V is TRBV7-9; D gene ambiguous. Germline CDR1 and CDR2: SEHNR and FQNEAQ (reference sequence). This CDR3 contains 13 residues. Trimming took off 3 bases at V and 0 bases at J, with 3 bases between the two ends. This CDR3 reads CASSFNSNQPQHF. The CDR3 nucleotides are TGTGCCAGCAGCTTTAATAGCAATCAGCCCCAGCATTTT. Using reference TRBV7-9 and TRBJ1-5 for the parts outside the CDR3, the full variable domain is DTGVSQNPRHKITKRGQNVTFRCDPISEHNRLYWYRQTLGQGPEFLTYFQNEAQLEKSRLLSDRFSAERPKGSFSTLEIQRTEQGDSAMYLCASSFNSNQPQHFGDGTRLSIL.

J is TRBJ1-5 and V is TRBV28, with 7 bases fitting TRBD1. The germline CDR1 and CDR2 sequences are MDHEN and SYDVKM. V gave up 6 bases and J gave up 4 bases; unmatched junction bases: 6. This CDR3 has 14 amino acids. As DNA, the CDR3 is TGTGCCAGCAGGACAGGGAAGGGGAATCAGCCCCAGCATTTT. Its translation is CASRTGKGNQPQHF. The full variable domain, rest sourced from reference TRBV28 and TRBJ1-5, is DVKVTQSSRYLVKRTGEKVFLECVQDMDHENMFWYRQDPGLGLRLIYFSYDVKMKEKGDIPEGYSVSREKKERFSLILESASTNQTSMYLCASRTGKGNQPQHFGDGTRLSIL.

The rearrangement links TRBV7-8 to TRBJ1-1; possibly TRBD1 for D (5 bases). V lost 2 bases and J 1 base, leaving 5 bases between the germline ends. Germline V gene lookup returns CDR1 SGHVS and CDR2 FQNEAQ. This CDR3 is built from 13 residues. In DNA, the CDR3 is TGTGCCAGCAGCTTACAGGGGAACACTGAAGCTTTCTTT. This gives the protein CASSLQGNTEAFF.

The CDR3 here is CASRSWRAYEQYF. In DNA, the CDR3 is TGTGCCAGCAGGTCGTGGAGGGCCTACGAGCAGTACTTC. The chain employs TRBV28 and TRBJ2-7; a weak D match, TRBD2 (6 bases). This CDR3 contains 13 residues. The ends were cut back, 6 bases at V and 2 bases at J, with 11 bases in the middle. The germline V gene encodes CDR1 MDHEN and CDR2 SYDVKM.

This clone was seen only a few times. The chain recombines TRBV12-2 with TRBJ1-6; no DNA check was done on the table's D call, TRBD1. TRBV12-2 is reported as a pseudogene. This CDR3 contains 14 residues. The CDR3 coding sequence is TGTGCAAGTCGCTTGCGACAAAGGGGTTCACCCCTCCACTTT. Its translation is CASRLRQRGSPLHF.

This clone appeared a few times. The CDR3 protein is CASSEGQPLNSPLHF. In nucleotides, the CDR3 is TGTGCCAGCAGTGAAGGACAGCCCCTTAATTCACCCCTCCACTTT. The rearrangement uses TRBV6-1 and TRBJ1-6, with a weak D call TRBD1 (5 bases). Trimming removed 1 base from V and 6 bases from J, with 10 bases in between. Germline V gives CDR1 MNHNS, CDR2 SASEGT. CDR3 size: 15 residues.

This chain joins TRBV28 and TRBJ1-2, with 8 bases lining up with TRBD1. Trimming removed 3 bases from V and 3 bases from J; junction bases left unmatched: 6. The CDR3 spans 15 residues. Germline CDR1 MDHEN, CDR2 SYDVKM. Here the CDR3 DNA reads TGTGCCAGCAGTTTGGGGACAGGCGACTACTATGGCTACACCTTC. Translated, it gives CASSLGTGDYYGYTF.

The rearrangement joins TRBV7-2 to TRBJ2-7; D remains ambiguous. CDR1 is SGHTA and CDR2 is FQGNSA in the germline V gene. Trimming cost V 5 bases and J 0 bases, with 11 bases left between them. The CDR3 is 14 residues long. For the CDR3, the DNA is TGTGCCAGCAGCGCTATGAAGAGCTCCTACGAGCAGTACTTC. It codes for CASSAMKSSYEQYF. Full variable domain (missing parts from reference TRBV7-2 and TRBJ2-7): GAGVSQSPSNKVTEKGKDVELRCDPISGHTALYWYRQSLGQGLEFLIYFQGNSAPDKSGLPSDRFSAERTGGSVSTLTIQRTQQEDSAVYLCASSAMKSSYEQYFGPGTRLTVT.

The V and J genes are TRBV29-1 and TRBJ2-4; D might be TRBD2 (7 bases). Germline CDR1 and CDR2: SQVTM and ANQGSEA. CDR3 length equals 14 residues. The V and J ends lost 5 bases and 8 bases respectively, with 19 bases between them. CDR3 DNA sequence: TGCAGCGTTTTGTTCCCCAGGGGAGGGGACATTCAGTACTTC. Encoded protein: CSVLFPRGGDIQYF. Full variable domain (outside the CDR3, taken from reference TRBV29-1 and TRBJ2-4): SAVISQKPSRDICQRGTSLTIQCQVDSQVTMMFWYRQQPGQSLTLIATANQGSEATYESGFVIDKFPISRPNLTFSTLTVSNMSPEDSSIYLCSVLFPRGGDIQYFGAGTRLSVL.

This clone was observed a handful of times. The V and J genes are TRBV7-9 and TRBJ1-2; 7 bases match TRBD1. Germline lookup yields CDR1 SEHNR and CDR2 FQNEAQ (reference sequence). The ends lost 3 bases at V and 3 bases at J; junction bases unmatched: 10. The CDR3 is 16 residues long. CDR3 loop: CASSFVVQGQYYGYTF. CDR3 in DNA: TGTGCCAGCAGCTTTGTTGTACAGGGACAGTACTATGGCTACACCTTC. Supplemented by reference TRBV7-9 and TRBJ1-2, the full variable domain reads DTGVSQNPRHKITKRGQNVTFRCDPISEHNRLYWYRQTLGQGPEFLTYFQNEAQLEKSRLLSDRFSAERPKGSFSTLEIQRTEQGDSAMYLCASSFVVQGQYYGYTFGSGTRLTVV.

This clone was detected once. This chain joins TRBV19 and TRBJ2-3; no clear D gene. There are 15 residues in the CDR3. Looked up from germline, CDR1 is LNHDA and CDR2 is SQIVND (reference sequence). Trimming took 5 bases from V and 1 from J, leaving 13 bases between them. In DNA form, the CDR3 reads TGTGCCAGTAGTCCCCCTGGCCGCCGCACAGATACGCAGTATTTT. Residues: CASSPPGRRTDTQYF.

Only a few counts were recorded for this clone. The chain recombines TRBV2 with TRBJ2-1; 10 bases are a match to TRBD2. Per the germline V gene, CDR1 is SNHLY and CDR2 is FYNNEI. The CDR3 has 14 residues. J was trimmed by 8 bases and V by 4 bases; bases with no gene match: 5. The chain's CDR3 is CASSGAGGIYEQFF. CDR3 coding DNA: TGTGCCAGCAGTGGAGCGGGGGGGATCTATGAGCAGTTCTTC. The complete variable domain, with remaining parts taken from reference TRBV2 and TRBJ2-1, reads EPEVTQTPSHQVTQMGQEVILRCVPISNHLYFYWYRQILGQKVEFLVSFYNNEISEKSEIFDDQFSVERPDGSNFTLKIRSTKLEDSAMYFCASSGAGGIYEQFFGPGTRLTVL.

The chain has TRBV28 and TRBJ2-5; no clear D gene. V lost 4 bases to trimming and J lost 4 bases, with 13 bases between them. This CDR3 contains 14 residues. Germline V gives CDR1 MDHEN, CDR2 SYDVKM. CDR3 protein: CASSWLGSGETQYF. The DNA of the CDR3 is TGTGCCAGCAGTTGGTTGGGTTCGGGAGAGACCCAGTACTTC.

CDR3 DNA sequence: TGCGCCAGCAGCTTCATCGAGGGGGAACCAGAGACCCAGTACTTC. Its protein is CASSFIEGEPETQYF. The chain couples TRBV5-1 to TRBJ2-5, with a possible D match to TRBD1 (6 bases). Looked up from germline, CDR1 is SGHRS and CDR2 is YFSETQ. Trimming took 2 bases from V and 4 from J, leaving 15 bases between them. This CDR3 has 15 amino acids.

Only one count was recorded for this clone. The V and J genes are TRBV5-3 and TRBJ1-6; TRBD1 aligns across 8 bases. TRBV5-3 is filed as an ORF, its function uncertain. The CDR3 has 13 residues. V gave up 2 bases and J gave up 9 bases; unmatched junction bases: 1. The DNA for the CDR3 is TGTGCCAGAAGCTTAGACAGGGGTTCACCCCTCCACTTT. This translates into CARSLDRGSPLHF.

The count of this clone is one. The rearrangement links TRBV5-1 to TRBJ2-7, with D unclear. The V end was cut by 0 bases, the J end by 1 base, with 8 bases between. The CDR3 has 14 residues. Germline assignment: CDR1 SGHRS and CDR2 YFSETQ. The CDR3 is CASSLAGTSYEQYF. CDR3 nucleotides: TGCGCCAGCAGCTTGGCCGGTACGTCCTACGAGCAGTACTTC. The full variable domain, its missing parts supplied by reference TRBV5-1 and TRBJ2-7, is KAGVTQTPRYLIKTRGQQVTLSCSPISGHRSVSWYQQTPGQGLQFLFEYFSETQRNKGNFPGRFSGRQFSNSRSEMNVSTLELGDSALYLCASSLAGTSYEQYFGPGTRLTVT.

The rearrangement uses TRBV7-8 and TRBJ2-7, with TRBD2 matching 10 bases. The V and J ends lost 5 bases and 4 bases, in that order; junction bases with no gene match: 5. There are 14 residues in the CDR3. CDR1 is SGHVS and CDR2 is FQNEAQ in the germline V gene. The CDR3 protein is CASSQSGRVYEQYF. CDR3 DNA sequence: TGTGCCAGCAGCCAAAGCGGGAGGGTTTACGAGCAGTACTTC.

The rearrangement joins TRBV7-2 to TRBJ1-5, with 9 positions matching TRBD1. The germline CDR1 and CDR2 sequences are SGHTA and FQGNSA. V lost 2 bases, J lost 0 bases, and 5 bases stayed unmatched. This CDR3 is 17 amino acids long. The CDR3 loop is CASSLFGQGYSNQPQHF. The CDR3 nucleotides read TGTGCCAGCAGCTTATTCGGACAGGGGTATAGCAATCAGCCCCAGCATTTT. Full variable domain (missing parts from reference TRBV7-2 and TRBJ1-5): GAGVSQSPSNKVTEKGKDVELRCDPISGHTALYWYRQSLGQGLEFLIYFQGNSAPDKSGLPSDRFSAERTGGSVSTLTIQRTQQEDSAVYLCASSLFGQGYSNQPQHFGDGTRLSIL.

The rearrangement joins TRBV27 to TRBJ2-2; 13 bases match TRBD2. The germline gives CDR1 MNHEY, CDR2 SMNVEV (reference sequence). The CDR3 has 17 residues. J lost 1 base, V lost 10 bases, and 9 bases had no gene match. Here the CDR3 reads CAIRPRLAGGNTGELFF. CDR3 coding DNA: TGTGCCATCCGACCTCGACTAGCGGGAGGGAACACCGGGGAGCTGTTTTTT.

V is TRBV7-9 and J is TRBJ2-5, with TRBD2 identical over 12 bases. Germline CDR1 is SEHNR and CDR2 is FQNEAQ (reference sequence). V shed 5 bases, J shed 4 bases, and the junction held 14 bases outside the gene matches. This CDR3 is 18 amino acids long. CDR3 region: CASSVEIGLAGLRETQYF. CDR3 DNA sequence: TGTGCCAGCAGCGTAGAAATCGGACTAGCGGGACTTCGAGAGACCCAGTACTTC.

CDR3 loop: CASSPGGQAAYEQYF. The CDR3 DNA reads TGCGCCAGCAGCCCCGGGGGACAGGCGGCCTACGAGCAGTACTTC. The V and J genes are TRBV5-1 and TRBJ2-7; the match to TRBD1 covers 8 bases. The CDR3 length is 15 residues. Germline loops: CDR1 SGHRS, CDR2 YFSETQ. V trimming: 4 bases; J trimming: 2 bases; junction bases outside the gene matches: 8.